Presented here are 15 T cell receptor beta chains from one specimen sequenced in a study of OX40 agonist ivuxolimab in advanced cancers. The method behind the library was the immunoSEQ multiplex PCR assay. Held by TCRdb, this immuneACCESS table contains in-frame sequences only and omits some clones. Under half of the omission traces to an unresolved V gene where checked; the cause of the rest is unknown. This sample is represented by around 80,000 clones; 85% to 95% of them were singletons. The top ten clones comprise 20% of the sample. The sample here was CD4+ or CD8+ T cells sorted from blood, taken in a trial of the OX40 agonist ivuxolimab. These receptors were taken from an adult with an advanced solid tumor such as melanoma, head and neck, liver or kidney cancer.

The chain has TRBV11-2 and TRBJ1-1, with a tentative D call TRBD1 (6 bases). The CDR3 is 14 amino acids. With 3 bases removed from V and 3 bases from J, the gap between germline ends came to 11 bases. Germline loops: CDR1 SGHAT, CDR2 FQNNGV. The CDR3 DNA follows: TGTGCCAGCAGCTTGGGGACATACTACACTGAAGCTTTCTTT. The encoded protein is CASSLGTYYTEAFF.

The chain employs TRBV6-5 and TRBJ1-4; D not certain. CDR1 is MNHEY, CDR2 SVGAGI, per germline. V was shortened by 2 bases and J by 3 bases, with 10 bases between the two germline ends. The CDR3 contains 15 residues. CDR3 in amino acids: CASSYRPGPNEKLFF. The CDR3 region has the DNA TGTGCCAGCAGTTACAGGCCAGGCCCTAATGAAAAACTGTTTTTT.

This chain connects TRBV5-5 to TRBJ1-3; 10 positions match TRBD1. Trimming took 4 bases from V and 0 from J; bases not matched to a gene: 4. The CDR3 has 16 residues. CDR1 and CDR2 (germline): SGHKS, YYEKEE (reference sequence). DNA of the CDR3: TGTGCCAGCAGCCCCTGGGACAGGGGCTCTGGAAACACCATATATTTT. Translation: CASSPWDRGSGNTIYF.

The CDR3 here is CASSYRGRLGNTIYF. The DNA for the CDR3 is TGTGCCAGCAGTTACAGGGGGCGGTTGGGAAACACCATATATTTT. This chain links TRBV27 with TRBJ1-3; TRBD1 aligns across 9 bases. The CDR3 consists of 15 residues. CDR1 is MNHEY, CDR2 SMNVEV, per germline (reference sequence). The junction had 5 bases not matched to a gene; V was cut back by 4 bases and J by 4 bases.

The CDR3 region has the DNA TGTGCCATCAGTAGTGGGACATTTCTTTATGGCTACACCTTC. Translation gives CAISSGTFLYGYTF. This chain links TRBV10-3 with TRBJ1-2; D is possibly TRBD1 (6 bases). In germline, CDR1 is ENHRY, CDR2 SYGVKD. The ends were cut back, 5 bases at V and 5 bases at J, with 15 bases in the middle. The CDR3 length is 14 residues.

The chain has TRBV7-4 and TRBJ2-5; no reliable D call. The J call is uncertain, as TRBJ2-7 better fits the DNA end. The CDR3 extends over 15 amino acids. Germline V gene lookup returns CDR1 SGHVT and CDR2 SQSDAQ. CDR3 DNA sequence: TGTGCCAGCAGCTTAGTAAGGGCTCAGCCCTACGAGCAGTACTTC. This codes for CASSLVRAQPYEQYF.

The chain has TRBV5-1 and TRBJ2-7; weak D call: TRBD2 (6 bases). The V end was cut by 5 bases, the J end by 3 bases, with 18 bases between. CDR3 length equals 15 residues. Per the germline V gene, CDR1 is SGHRS and CDR2 is YFSETQ. CDR3 protein: CASRESAGRYYEQYF. CDR3 bases: TGCGCCAGCAGAGAGTCGGCGGGGCGATACTACGAGCAGTACTTC.

The chain links TRBV19 to TRBJ2-1; a weak D match, TRBD2 (6 bases). The CDR3 runs to 16 residues. Trimming stripped 6 bases from V and 4 bases from J, with 19 bases between. CDR1 is LNHDA and CDR2 is SQIVND in the germline V gene (reference sequence). The CDR3 reads CASRGGIGSFYNEQFF. The DNA of the CDR3 is TGTGCCAGTAGGGGGGGTATAGGCTCTTTTTACAATGAGCAGTTCTTC.

The rearrangement joins TRBV29-1 to TRBJ1-2; D is ambiguous. This CDR3 has 13 residues. The V gene lost 4 bases and the J gene lost 8 bases, with 17 bases spanning the gap. From germline, CDR1 is SQVTM and CDR2 ANQGSEA. CDR3 in DNA: TGCAGCGTTGCAGCCGGGCCCCCAGAGGGCTACACCTTC. As protein: CSVAAGPPEGYTF. The whole variable domain, filled in from reference TRBV29-1 and TRBJ1-2, reads SAVISQKPSRDICQRGTSLTIQCQVDSQVTMMFWYRQQPGQSLTLIATANQGSEATYESGFVIDKFPISRPNLTFSTLTVSNMSPEDSSIYLCSVAAGPPEGYTFGSGTRLTVV.

V usage is TRBV7-9 and J usage is TRBJ1-4; weak D call: TRBD1 (5 bases). Trimming took 10 bases from V and 5 from J, leaving 11 bases between them. The germline V gene has CDR1 SEHNR and CDR2 FQNEAQ (reference sequence). The CDR3 is 12 amino acids. CDR3: CATEGLNEKLFF. The CDR3 region has the DNA TGTGCCACAGAGGGACTGAATGAAAAACTGTTTTTT. The full variable domain, rest sourced from reference TRBV7-9 and TRBJ1-4, is DTGVSQNPRHKITKRGQNVTFRCDPISEHNRLYWYRQTLGQGPEFLTYFQNEAQLEKSRLLSDRFSAERPKGSFSTLEIQRTEQGDSAMYLCATEGLNEKLFFGSGTQLSVL.

In this sample, this clone turned up once. V and J are TRBV7-6 and TRBJ2-7, with D possibly being TRBD1 (5 bases). The V gene lost 5 bases and the J gene lost 4 bases, with 9 bases spanning the gap. The CDR3 loop spans 12 amino acids. Germline-derived CDR1 and CDR2 are SGHVS and FNYEAQ. The CDR3 region has the DNA TGTGCCAGCAGCGCCCAGGGTTACGAGCAGTACTTC. Its translation: CASSAQGYEQYF. The full variable domain, with the rest looked up from reference TRBV7-6 and TRBJ2-7, is GAGVSQSPRYKVTKRGQDVALRCDPISGHVSLYWYRQALGQGPEFLTYFNYEAQQDKSGLPNDRFSAERPEGSISTLTIQRTEQRDSAMYRCASSAQGYEQYFGPGTRLTVT.

The chain recombines TRBV4-1 with TRBJ1-5; D ambiguous. Looked up from germline, CDR1 is MGHRA and CDR2 is YSYEKL. The CDR3 has 16 residues. V dropped 0 bases and J dropped 4 bases, with 13 bases sitting between them. As DNA, the CDR3 is TGCGCCAGCAGCCAAGACGAAAAAACGGGGAATCAGCCCCAGCATTTT. Its protein is CASSQDEKTGNQPQHF.

This clone was recorded only once. The chain is built from TRBV6-1 and TRBJ2-2; D possibly uses TRBD1 or TRBD2 (6 bases each). Per the germline V gene, CDR1 is MNHNS and CDR2 is SASEGT. The CDR3 runs 14 residues. V was pared by 4 bases and J by 4 bases, with 10 bases between. As DNA, the CDR3 is TGTGCCAGCAGTGGGGGGGCGAGCACCGGGGAGCTGTTTTTT. This sequence encodes CASSGGASTGELFF.

The rearrangement joins TRBV4-3 to TRBJ1-1; TRBD1 matches 8 bases. The germline CDR1 and CDR2 sequences are LGHNA and YSLEER. This CDR3 spans 15 amino acids. V dropped 4 bases and J dropped 5; count of bases not matched to a gene: 9. The CDR3 DNA reads as TGCGCCAGCAGCCTCAACCAGGGGGCTGGGACTGAAGCTTTCTTT. Translation gives CASSLNQGAGTEAFF.

V usage is TRBV10-3 and J usage is TRBJ2-7, with 9 bases identical to TRBD2. This CDR3 contains 14 residues. V lost 6 bases to trimming and J lost 0 bases; unmatched junction nucleotides: 3. From germline, CDR1 is ENHRY and CDR2 SYGVKD. The CDR3 sequence is CAIRDSGSSYEQYF. The CDR3 nucleotides read TGTGCCATCAGGGATAGCGGGAGCTCCTACGAGCAGTACTTC.